This T cell receptor beta chain came from a study of early T cells in non-severe SARS-CoV-2 infection. The wider study: Sequenced bulk RNA came from whole blood that was unsorted, and chains were unpaired.

The trim removed 1 base at V and 2 bases at J, leaving 3 bases unmatched. CDR1 SGHVS and CDR2 FNYEAQ come from the germline V gene. The CDR3 length is 16 residues. Each CDR3 protein is one row after TCRdb ran MiXCR on the 5' RACE reads. The sample has roughly 51,000 distinct CDR3 sequences; around 6.9% are singletons. This rearrangement joins TRBV7-6 to TRBJ2-3, with 10 bases identical to TRBD2. Specimen: whole blood, collected at baseline. The origin of this receptor is an adult who was a healthcare worker with PCR-confirmed SARS-CoV-2 infection or an uninfected control (not recorded which). CDR3 sequence (DNA): TGTGCCAGCAGCTTAGTCACTAGCGGGATCACAGATACGCAGTATTTT. Translated, it gives CASSLVTSGITDTQYF.